One and the same sample provided the 11 T cell receptor beta chains below, sequenced in a study of blood T cell repertoires in COVID-19. Clones were read by immunoSEQ multiplex PCR, and TCRdb kept only the in-frame ones, dropping some. The table records some 85,000 clones, roughly 82% of them present only once. Sequenced material: peripheral blood. Receptor source: a woman aged 80 or older with active or convalescent COVID-19.

This chain uses TRBV14 with TRBJ1-1; D is unclear. The CDR3 consists of 13 residues. V shed 6 bases and J shed 0 bases, with 8 bases lying between them. Germline values: CDR1 SGHDN, CDR2 FVKESK. The CDR3 reads CASSLNMNTEAFF. The CDR3 bases are TGTGCCAGCAGTCTTAACATGAACACTGAAGCTTTCTTT.

The CDR3 nucleotides are TGTGCCAGTAAGGATCGGGGATCGTACACTGAAGCTTTCTTT. Protein: CASKDRGSYTEAFF. The chain recombines TRBV19 with TRBJ1-1; D remains unclear. CDR1 is LNHDA, CDR2 SQIVND, per germline (reference sequence). The CDR3 runs to 14 residues. V lost 7 bases to trimming and J lost 3 bases, with 15 bases between them.

The V gene is TRBV19, the J gene TRBJ2-1, with D possibly being TRBD2 (5 bases). The CDR3 spans 15 residues. Germline V gene sequence: CDR1 LNHDA, CDR2 SQIVND (reference sequence). Trimming cost V 6 bases and J 5 bases, with 17 bases left between them. The CDR3 nucleotides read TGTGCCAGTAGATCGATCGAGCGGAAAAACAATGAGCAGTTCTTC. This sequence encodes CASRSIERKNNEQFF.

V usage is TRBV19 and J usage is TRBJ1-2; D unclear. CDR1 and CDR2 from the germline V gene are LNHDA and SQIVND (reference sequence). The CDR3 is 12 residues long. Trimming took off 1 base at V and 5 bases at J, with 5 bases between the two ends. The CDR3 DNA is TGTGCCAGTAGTATAGGACAATATGGCTACACCTTC. As protein: CASSIGQYGYTF.

The chain carries TRBV9 and TRBJ2-5; D remains ambiguous. The CDR3 is 12 amino acids. Germline V CDR1 and CDR2: SGDLS, YYNGEE. Deletions cut 4 bases from V and 5 bases from J, with 9 bases between. CDR3 nucleotide sequence: TGTGCCAGCAGCCCCACGGAGGAGACCCAGTACTTC. Translated: CASSPTEETQYF.

The chain employs TRBV19 and TRBJ1-1; D call uncertain. The CDR3 runs to 11 residues. The V end lost 6 bases, the J end lost 4 bases, and 6 bases lay between the germline ends. Per germline, CDR1 LNHDA and CDR2 SQIVND (reference sequence). CDR3 in amino acids: CASRTGTEAFF. CDR3 DNA: TGTGCCAGTAGAACCGGCACTGAAGCTTTCTTT. The full variable domain, its missing parts supplied by reference TRBV19 and TRBJ1-1, is DGGITQSPKYLFRKEGQNVTLSCEQNLNHDAMYWYRQDPGQGLRLIYYSQIVNDFQKGDIAEGYSVSREKKESFPLTVTSAQKNPTAFYLCASRTGTEAFFGQGTRLTVV.

The V call is TRBV27, the J call TRBJ1-2, with D tentatively TRBD1 (6 bases). Germline V CDR1 and CDR2: MNHEY, SMNVEV (reference sequence). The length of the CDR3 is 15 residues. V shed 2 bases and J shed 1 base, with 11 bases lying between them. CDR3 loop: CASSLGRGGNYGYTF. For the CDR3, the DNA is TGTGCCAGCAGTTTAGGAAGGGGGGGTAACTATGGCTACACCTTC.

V gene TRBV24-1 combines with J gene TRBJ2-1, with D possibly matching TRBD1 (5 bases). Per germline, CDR1 KGHDR and CDR2 SFDVKD. The length of the CDR3 is 12 residues. V was shortened by 4 bases and J by 16 bases, with 16 bases between the two germline ends. The DNA for the CDR3 is TGTGCCACCAGTGAGGCAGGGTACCCCTCTTTCTTC. Translation gives CATSEAGYPSFF.

V gene TRBV18 combines with J gene TRBJ1-6; TRBD1 agrees at 7 bases. CDR3 length: 19 residues. Germline assignment: CDR1 KGHSH and CDR2 LQKENI. V lost 2 bases, J lost 0 bases, and 10 bases stayed unmatched. The CDR3: CASSPFEQGGGSYNSPLHF. Here the CDR3 DNA reads TGTGCCAGCTCACCATTTGAGCAGGGGGGAGGCTCCTATAATTCACCCCTCCACTTT.

V and J are TRBV30 and TRBJ1-2; D might be TRBD1 (6 bases). Trimming took 2 bases from V and 7 from J, leaving 11 bases between them. CDR3 length: 12 amino acids. CDR1 and CDR2 from the germline V gene are GTSNPN and SVGIG (reference sequence). CDR3: CAWSSGTTGYTF. CDR3 in DNA: TGTGCCTGGAGTAGTGGGACAACTGGCTACACCTTC.

This clone was seen once. V gene TRBV7-2 combines with J gene TRBJ2-2, with TRBD2 matching over 11 bases. This CDR3 spans 17 amino acids. Germline-derived CDR1 and CDR2 are SGHTA and FQGNSA. The V segment lost 5 bases and the J segment 6 bases; nucleotides outside the gene matches: 11. This chain's CDR3 is CASSPGVAGGQAGELFF. Here the CDR3 DNA reads TGTGCCAGCAGCCCCGGGGTAGCGGGGGGGCAGGCCGGGGAGCTGTTTTTT.